This TCR beta chain was found in a study of cytomegalovirus exposure and HLA in healthy donors. While unrecorded immune exposures were likely, the donors were nominally healthy when sampled. This clone appeared a single time. Its antigen is not identified. Trimming took 7 bases from V and 8 from J, leaving 12 bases between them. The germline gives CDR1 MDHEN, CDR2 SYDVKM. CDR3 size: 12 residues. Findings and limits, study-wide: Analysis was carried out at a later point, and it linked a missense DCLRE1C variant to TCR beta V- and J-gene trimming.

PCR primers comprised 60 Vbeta and 13 Jbeta primers. The table came from immunoSEQ multiplex PCR; TCRdb's copy has only in-frame clones and leaves some out. The data hold about 160,000 clones, with roughly four fifths observed a single time. This receptor was identified in a man aged 45-65 years in good health and CMV-seropositive. The sequencing input was PBMCs. The chain couples TRBV28 to TRBJ1-3; TRBD1 might be the D (6 bases). CDR3 coding DNA: TGTGCCAGCAATACAGGGATAGACACCATATATTTT. It codes for CASNTGIDTIYF.